Listed here is a single T cell receptor (beta chain). Its specificity is not known. These data originate in a study of cytomegalovirus exposure and HLA in healthy donors. Study-level information: A subsequent analysis stated that the 120 or so validation repertoires were run on the same platform as the roughly 670 first-cohort repertoires. General study results and limits: Subsequent analysis showed first-cohort TCR clusters tending to co-occur in 120 or so validation repertoires. Reports showed the classifier diagnosing cytomegalovirus status with high specificity and sensitivity. The study put under 200 TCR beta chains on its list as cytomegalovirus-associated.

This CDR3 is built from 15 residues. With 4 bases removed from V and 1 base from J, the gap between germline ends came to 14 bases. The germline gives CDR1 SGHRS, CDR2 YFSETQ. The repertoire was sequenced with immunoSEQ multiplex PCR; TCRdb's copy has only in-frame clones and lacks some. The sample records more than 90,000 clones, roughly nine tenths being singletons. The chain links TRBV5-1 to TRBJ1-1, with a tentative D call TRBD1 (6 bases). The receptor was isolated from a man younger than 30 in good health and CMV-seropositive. Sample: PBMCs. CDR3 residues: CASSRDTDRNTEAFF. CDR3 nucleotides: TGCGCCAGCAGCCGGGACACCGACAGGAACACTGAAGCTTTCTTT.